Detailed here is one TCR beta chain. Its antigen remains unidentified. This CDR3 has 15 amino acids. V lost 7 bases to trimming and J lost 6 bases; unmatched junction nucleotides: 13. Germline assignment: CDR1 MDHEN and CDR2 SYDVKM. Sequencing used immunoSEQ multiplex PCR; TCRdb keeps in-frame clones, though not all of them. Among tens of thousands of clones listed, around 80% were seen once. These data belong to a study of radiotherapy plus CTLA-4 blockade in lung cancer. Study context: Of the patients, about 20% showed objective responses and roughly 30% attained disease control.

Whole-study findings and limits: Together with interferon-beta, which increased in serum after radiation, early dynamic changes in blood T cell clones were reportedly the best predictors of response. Among blood TCR repertoires after radiotherapy plus ipilimumab, tumor-derived clones expanded.

The sequence was obtained from a human donor with non-small cell lung cancer who had a partial response to radiotherapy plus ipilimumab. The material sequenced was peripheral blood, taken from a patient treated with radiotherapy plus ipilimumab. The chain couples TRBV28 to TRBJ1-2; 8 positions agree with TRBD1. CDR3 amino acids: CASKRAYPGGNGYTF. For the CDR3, the DNA is TGTGCCAGCAAGCGAGCTTATCCAGGGGGCAATGGCTACACCTTC.